Sequencing of this T cell receptor (beta chain) was carried out in a study of blood T cell repertoires in COVID-19. Study background: The United States, Italy and Spain provided the acute and convalescent COVID-19 samples. Nucleic acid was either cDNA or gDNA, and it came from T cells, B-cell-depleted T cells, or PBMCs.

The CDR3 is 16 residues long. V was pared by 0 bases and J by 5 bases, with 7 bases of the junction left unmatched. Germline CDR1 and CDR2: ENHRY and SYGVKD. TCRdb keeps only in-frame clones here, not all; method: immunoSEQ multiplex PCR. Counted here are just over 250,000 clones, about 90% occurring once; the ten biggest clones make up roughly a tenth. This clonotype was obtained from a woman aged 70-85 years with COVID-19, enrolled during active disease. What was sequenced was peripheral blood. The V gene is TRBV10-3, the J gene TRBJ2-5; 9 nucleotides align to TRBD1. The DNA for the CDR3 is TGTGCCATCAGTGAGTCGATCGGGACAGGGCAGGAGACCCAGTACTTC. As protein: CAISESIGTGQETQYF.